The table lists the clone carrying this T cell receptor (beta chain) with a count of one. No antigen is known for it. These data originate in a study of a mutant IDH1 vaccine in newly diagnosed glioma. Study-level information: Vaccines were first given 4-6 weeks after radiotherapy alone, or with temozolomide cycles. Treated patients, averaging around 40 years, were around 60% male and about 40% female.

Looked up from germline, CDR1 is SGDLS and CDR2 is YYNGEE. Trimming stripped 3 bases from V and 8 bases from J, with 11 bases between. The CDR3 sequence is 12 residues long. Here immunoSEQ multiplex PCR was the method, and the copy in TCRdb shows in-frame clones only, minus some. The sample has tens of thousands of clones; around 76% are singletons. Specified time point: week 47, end of study. Topical imiquimod accompanied each vaccine dose, which consisted of 300 ug of mutant IDH1 20-mer peptide. The source was PBMCs, collected from a glioma patient whose treatment included an IDH1 peptide vaccine. The V and J genes are TRBV9 and TRBJ1-1, with a tentative D call TRBD1 (5 bases). This TCR was recovered from a man between 35 and 55 years old with glioma. Some clones in this sample may be carry-over from other donors' samples. The chain's CDR3 is CASSGPYREAFF. CDR3 sequence (DNA): TGTGCCAGCAGCGGACCTTACAGGGAAGCTTTCTTT.